Presented here are 11 T cell receptor beta chains from one specimen sequenced in a study of blood T cell repertoires in COVID-19. Produced via immunoSEQ multiplex PCR; TCRdb's table is partial and in-frame only. The table has more than 300,000 clones, roughly 91% seen once; the top ten hold around 1.2%. The specimen sequenced was PBMCs or T cells enriched from blood (not recorded which). All receptors derive from a woman younger than 35 who had recovered from COVID-19.

The rearrangement uses TRBV11-2 and TRBJ1-1, with D tentatively TRBD1 (6 bases). The CDR3 is made up of 15 amino acids. The germline V gene encodes CDR1 SGHAT and CDR2 FQNNGV. V was clipped by 4 bases and J by 5 bases, with 17 bases between them. The CDR3 DNA sequence: TGTGCCAGCAGCTCCTTGGACAGTAGATGGACTGAAGCTTTCTTT. It is translated as CASSSLDSRWTEAFF.

V usage is TRBV7-9 and J usage is TRBJ2-3; possible D gene TRBD2, 6 bases. CDR3 length: 15 amino acids. Germline CDR1 is SEHNR and CDR2 is FQNEAQ (reference sequence). The V gene lost 8 bases and the J gene lost 2 bases, with 17 bases spanning the gap. CDR3 coding DNA: TGTGCCAGCGGACCCGGGACTGGAATCACAGATACGCAGTATTTT. Amino acid sequence: CASGPGTGITDTQYF.

The CDR3 DNA follows: TGTGCCAGCAGCAGCATTAGAGTGAGTACGGGTCAGCCCCAGCATTTT. It codes for CASSSIRVSTGQPQHF. The V gene is TRBV7-2, the J gene TRBJ1-5, with D hard to call. Germline-derived CDR1 and CDR2 are SGHTA and FQGNSA. V was shortened by 5 bases and J by 6 bases, with 20 bases between the two germline ends. This CDR3 is 16 amino acids long.

This chain connects TRBV6-5 to TRBJ1-3; D possibly corresponds to TRBD1 (5 bases). Germline-derived CDR1 and CDR2 are MNHEY and SVGAGI. Trimming removed 10 bases from V and 4 bases from J, with 14 bases in between. The CDR3 is 13 residues long. The DNA of the CDR3 is TGTGCCAACGCCGGGACTGACGGAAACACCATATATTTT. Encoded protein: CANAGTDGNTIYF.

DNA of the CDR3: TGTGCTAGTGGTTTGGTAAGGGACGGGGGGGGAAGCTCCTACAATGAGCAGTTCTTC. This codes for CASGLVRDGGGSSYNEQFF. The chain has TRBV12-5 and TRBJ2-1, with 8 bases fitting TRBD2. The CDR3 consists of 19 residues. Germline V CDR1 and CDR2: LGHNT, FRNRAP. V dropped 0 bases and J dropped 0; count of bases not matched to a gene: 10.

The chain carries TRBV30 and TRBJ1-1; no clear D. The CDR3 covers 12 residues. V lost 3 bases and J 6 bases, leaving 11 bases between the germline ends. CDR1 and CDR2 from the germline V gene are GTSNPN and SVGIG (reference sequence). CDR3 bases: TGTGCCTGGAGCTTCCCGCAGGCTGAAGCTTTCTTT. Amino acid sequence: CAWSFPQAEAFF.

This clone was seen a few times. The rearrangement links TRBV5-5 to TRBJ2-3; 7 bases map to TRBD1. The ends lost 4 bases at V and 5 bases at J; junction bases unmatched: 13. The germline V gene encodes CDR1 SGHKS and CDR2 YYEKEE (reference sequence). The CDR3 contains 16 residues. CDR3 in amino acids: CASSAKTGSVLDTQYF. CDR3 DNA sequence: TGTGCCAGCAGCGCGAAGACAGGGTCGGTCCTAGATACGCAGTATTTT.

The chain has TRBV7-9 and TRBJ1-1, with D tentatively TRBD1 (6 bases). The CDR3 length is 14 residues. Germline-derived CDR1 and CDR2 are SEHNR and FQNEAQ (reference sequence). Trimming left V 5 bases short and J 5 bases short, with 15 bases between. This chain's CDR3 is CASSPLDSRTEAFF. DNA of the CDR3: TGTGCCAGCAGCCCGCTGGACAGCAGGACTGAAGCTTTCTTT. Using reference TRBV7-9 and TRBJ1-1 for the parts outside the CDR3, the full variable domain is DTGVSQNPRHKITKRGQNVTFRCDPISEHNRLYWYRQTLGQGPEFLTYFQNEAQLEKSRLLSDRFSAERPKGSFSTLEIQRTEQGDSAMYLCASSPLDSRTEAFFGQGTRLTVV.

The table lists this clone with a few counts. The J gene is TRBJ2-5, the V gene TRBV7-9; 11 nucleotides align to TRBD2. Germline trimming cut 4 bases from V and 0 bases from J; bases unmatched to any gene: 4. The CDR3 extends over 16 amino acids. CDR1 SEHNR and CDR2 FQNEAQ come from the germline V gene (reference sequence). The CDR3 region is CASSYTSGGYQETQYF. In DNA form, the CDR3 reads TGTGCCAGCAGCTACACTAGCGGGGGCTACCAAGAGACCCAGTACTTC. The variable domain in full, with the rest retrieved from reference TRBV7-9 and TRBJ2-5, is DTGVSQNPRHKITKRGQNVTFRCDPISEHNRLYWYRQTLGQGPEFLTYFQNEAQLEKSRLLSDRFSAERPKGSFSTLEIQRTEQGDSAMYLCASSYTSGGYQETQYFGPGTRLLVL.

This clone has only one observation. The V gene is TRBV28, the J gene TRBJ2-7; tentative D call: TRBD1 (6 bases). Germline CDR1 is MDHEN and CDR2 is SYDVKM. The CDR3 covers 13 residues. Between the trimmed V and J ends, which lost 6 bases and 3 bases, there was a span of 12 bases. CDR3 amino acids: CASRTGGFYEQYF. CDR3 bases: TGTGCCAGCAGAACTGGGGGCTTCTACGAGCAGTACTTC.

The V call is TRBV4-3, the J call TRBJ2-5; 7 bases are shared with TRBD2. The CDR3 spans 14 residues. Trimming cost V 4 bases and J 5 bases; bases outside gene matches: 7. Germline values: CDR1 LGHNA, CDR2 YSLEER. The CDR3 region has the DNA TGCGCCAGCAGCCGAAGTAGGGGAGGGGAGACCCAGTACTTC. This encodes CASSRSRGGETQYF.